The present T cell receptor (delta chain) was sequenced within a study of γδ T cells in repeated Plasmodium falciparum infection. Findings of the study overall: Repeated controlled infections reportedly drove waves of new clonotype selection in Vdelta2-negative, mostly Vdelta1+, gammadelta repertoires.

This clone was seen a few times. Its cognate antigen is unknown. A read error is the likely source, as a far larger clone sits one nucleotide away. Other DNA variants within this sample encode the same CDR3. Gammadelta T cells were flow-sorted from PBMC into Vgamma9/Vdelta2+ and Vdelta2-negative populations for bulk analysis. Germline values: CDR1 TSESDYY, CDR2 QEAYKQQN. V was pared by 3 bases and J by 0 bases, with 22 bases of the junction left unmatched. This CDR3 comprises 21 residues. TCRdb re-called clones from the multiplex PCR reads via CATT. The sample has approximately 93,000 delta-chain clones, 0.95% to 1% seen once; the top ten hold around 9.6%.

The gene calls are TRAV38-2/DV8 and TRDJ1; TRDD3 matches at 8 bases. No J segment appears in TCRdb, so it was assigned here by matching the sequence to germline. Input material: gamma-delta T cells from blood. The receptor was derived from a pool of human donors (malaria-infected and uninfected, not separated). The CDR3 region is CAYRTAARGYLGIVDTDKLIF. The CDR3 DNA reads as TGTGCTTATAGGACGGCGGCAAGGGGATACTTAGGTATCGTGGACACCGATAAACTCATCTTT.